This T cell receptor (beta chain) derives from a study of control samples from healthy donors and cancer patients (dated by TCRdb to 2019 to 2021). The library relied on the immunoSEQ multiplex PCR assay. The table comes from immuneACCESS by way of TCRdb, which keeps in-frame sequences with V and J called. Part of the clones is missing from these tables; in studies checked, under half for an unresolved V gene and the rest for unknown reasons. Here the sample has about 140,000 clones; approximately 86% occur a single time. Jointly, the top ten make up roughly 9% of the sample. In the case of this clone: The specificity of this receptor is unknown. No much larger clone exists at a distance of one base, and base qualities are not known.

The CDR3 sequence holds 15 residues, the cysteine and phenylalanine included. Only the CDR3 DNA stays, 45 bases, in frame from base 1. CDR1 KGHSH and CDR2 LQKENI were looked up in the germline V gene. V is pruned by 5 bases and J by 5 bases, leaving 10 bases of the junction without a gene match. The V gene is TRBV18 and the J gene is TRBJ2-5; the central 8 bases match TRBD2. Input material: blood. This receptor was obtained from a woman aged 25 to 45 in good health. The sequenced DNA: TGTGCCAGCTCAACCATAGCGGGATTGGGGGAGACCCAGTACTTC. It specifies CASSTIAGLGETQYF. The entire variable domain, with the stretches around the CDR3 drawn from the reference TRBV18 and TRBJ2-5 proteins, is NAGVMQNPRHLVRRRGQEARLRCSPMKGHSHVYWYRQLPEEGLKFMVYLQKENIIDESGMPKERFSAEFPKEGPSILRIQQVVRGDSAAYFCASSTIAGLGETQYFGPGTRLLVL.